The next 30 T cell receptor beta chains were all read from a single sample in a study of neoadjuvant anti-PD-1 for oral cavity cancer. The protocol was immunoSEQ multiplex PCR, while the TCRdb copy is restricted to in-frame clones and leaves out a portion. The sample lists some 14,000 clones; 60% to 80% were seen once. Sequencing was performed on PBMCs, taken before nivolumab (anti-PD-1) treatment. The receptors come from a person between 40 and 85 years old with oral cavity squamous cell carcinoma.

The chain joins TRBV28 to TRBJ2-7, with 7 nucleotides matching TRBD2. Germline-derived CDR1 and CDR2 are MDHEN and SYDVKM. CDR3 length: 12 amino acids. J was trimmed by 7 bases and V by 6 bases; bases with no gene match: 6. The DNA of the CDR3 is TGTGCCAGCAGGGCGGGAGTGTGGGAGCAGTACTTC. Protein: CASRAGVWEQYF.

The V and J genes are TRBV5-1 and TRBJ1-1, with D perhaps matching TRBD1 (6 bases). The CDR3 spans 15 residues. Germline CDR1 reads SGHRS; CDR2 reads YFSETQ. Trimming took off 4 bases at V and 0 bases at J, with 13 bases between the two ends. The CDR3 DNA reads TGCGCCAGCAGCCCGGAACAGGGATTGAACACTGAAGCTTTCTTT. This codes for CASSPEQGLNTEAFF.

This clone has more than one count but fewer than ten. The genes are TRBV13 and TRBJ1-2; the D is unclear. The V end lost 4 bases, the J end lost 4 bases, and 13 bases lay between the germline ends. The CDR3 extends over 14 amino acids. Looked up from germline, CDR1 is PRHDT and CDR2 is FYEKMQ (reference sequence). The CDR3 sequence is CASSSQTGFYGYTF. Here the CDR3 DNA reads TGTGCCAGCAGCTCCCAGACCGGATTCTATGGCTACACCTTC.

V gene TRBV10-3 combines with J gene TRBJ2-3; 10 bases line up with TRBD2. Germline V lookup: CDR1 ENHRY, CDR2 SYGVKD. The CDR3 runs 16 residues. The ends lost 5 bases at V and 0 bases at J; junction bases unmatched: 5. The CDR3 DNA sequence: TGTGCCATCAGTCAAGCGGGAGGGTCCAGCACAGATACGCAGTATTTT. The encoded protein is CAISQAGGSSTDTQYF.

The V call is TRBV5-1, the J call TRBJ2-3, with a tentative D call TRBD2 (7 bases). Germline CDR1 SGHRS, CDR2 YFSETQ. The V end lost 2 bases, the J end lost 4 bases, and 11 bases lay between the germline ends. CDR3 length equals 14 residues. The CDR3: CASSFRRGPDTQYF. DNA of the CDR3: TGCGCCAGCAGCTTCCGGCGGGGGCCAGATACGCAGTATTTT.

This clone occurred once. The chain uses TRBV9 and TRBJ2-3, with D perhaps matching TRBD1 or TRBD2 (6 bases each). With 0 bases removed from V and 1 base from J, the gap between germline ends came to 12 bases. Germline loops: CDR1 SGDLS, CDR2 YYNGEE. The CDR3 sequence is 16 residues long. The CDR3 nucleotides read TGTGCCAGCAGCGTAGCTGGGGGGCTCGGCACAGATACGCAGTATTTT. This codes for CASSVAGGLGTDTQYF.

This clone was picked up one time. This chain uses TRBV18 with TRBJ1-2; no definite D call. V gave up 4 bases and J gave up 8 bases, with 11 bases separating them. Germline V lookup: CDR1 KGHSH, CDR2 LQKENI. The CDR3 is made up of 12 amino acids. This CDR3 reads CASSLLAGGYTF. DNA for the CDR3: TGTGCCAGCTCACTATTAGCAGGCGGCTACACCTTC. Complete variable domain (other parts from reference TRBV18 and TRBJ1-2): NAGVMQNPRHLVRRRGQEARLRCSPMKGHSHVYWYRQLPEEGLKFMVYLQKENIIDESGMPKERFSAEFPKEGPSILRIQQVVRGDSAAYFCASSLLAGGYTFGSGTRLTVV.

The J gene is TRBJ1-1, the V gene TRBV28; D unclear. With 4 bases removed from V and 1 base from J, the gap between germline ends came to 10 bases. The length of the CDR3 is 14 residues. Germline CDR1 reads MDHEN; CDR2 reads SYDVKM. The CDR3, as DNA: TGTGCCAGCAGTTCTGGTGTTCCGAACACTGAAGCTTTCTTT. It codes for CASSSGVPNTEAFF.

The rearrangement uses TRBV4-2 and TRBJ2-6; 8 positions agree with TRBD1. This CDR3 is built from 18 residues. Trimming removed 4 bases from V and 0 bases from J; junction bases left unmatched: 8. Looked up from germline, CDR1 is LGHNA and CDR2 is YNFKEQ. CDR3 sequence: CASSRRGQGISGANVLTF. CDR3 bases: TGTGCCAGCAGCCGCAGAGGACAGGGTATCTCTGGGGCCAACGTCCTGACTTTC.

The chain combines TRBV11-2 with TRBJ2-7; D call uncertain. This CDR3 contains 15 residues. Germline lookup yields CDR1 SGHAT and CDR2 FQNNGV. Trimming removed 6 bases from V and 0 bases from J, with 15 bases in between. CDR3 protein: CASRENRPSSYEQYF. DNA of the CDR3: TGTGCCAGCAGGGAAAACAGACCTTCCTCCTACGAGCAGTACTTC. The full variable domain, its missing parts supplied by reference TRBV11-2 and TRBJ2-7, is EAGVAQSPRYKIIEKRQSVAFWCNPISGHATLYWYQQILGQGPKLLIQFQNNGVVDDSQLPKDRFSAERLKGVDSTLKIQPAKLEDSAVYLCASRENRPSSYEQYFGPGTRLTVT.

V and J are TRBV9 and TRBJ2-5; 8 bases are a match to TRBD2. The CDR3 loop spans 15 amino acids. From germline, CDR1 is SGDLS and CDR2 YYNGEE. V trimming: 0 bases; J trimming: 3 bases; junction bases outside the gene matches: 4. The CDR3 sequence: CASSVGAGVEETQYF. CDR3 nucleotides: TGTGCCAGCAGCGTAGGAGCGGGAGTAGAAGAGACCCAGTACTTC.

This clone has just a few counts. V is TRBV6-1 and J is TRBJ2-5, with 11 bases fitting TRBD1. From germline, CDR1 is MNHNS and CDR2 SASEGT. J was trimmed by 3 bases and V by 9 bases; bases with no gene match: 3. The CDR3 length is 13 residues. As DNA, the CDR3 is TGTGCCAGTCGGGACAGGGGGAAAGAGACCCAGTACTTC. Protein sequence: CASRDRGKETQYF.

The chain combines TRBV6-1 with TRBJ1-6; TRBD1 matches 11 bases. The CDR3 consists of 14 residues. From germline, CDR1 is MNHNS and CDR2 SASEGT. V lost 7 bases to trimming and J lost 14 bases; unmatched junction nucleotides: 10. CDR3 in DNA: TGTGCCAGCACTAGGACAGGGGGCGGTGGAGCCCTCCACTTT. Translated, it gives CASTRTGGGGALHF.

This chain uses TRBV14 with TRBJ1-2, with D maybe TRBD1 (6 bases). V was cut by 0 bases and J by 8 bases, with 16 bases left in between. CDR1 and CDR2 from the germline V gene are SGHDN and FVKESK. CDR3 size: 15 residues. This CDR3 is CASSQDRQSQGGYTF. CDR3 bases: TGTGCCAGCAGCCAAGATAGGCAATCGCAGGGGGGCTACACCTTC.

The rearrangement links TRBV14 to TRBJ2-5, with D hard to call. V was clipped by 6 bases and J by 4 bases, with 12 bases between them. Germline V gene sequence: CDR1 SGHDN, CDR2 FVKESK. CDR3 size: 13 residues. The DNA for the CDR3 is TGTGCCAGCAGATTCGGGTTTACAGAGACCCAGTACTTC. Translation: CASRFGFTETQYF. Variable domain in full (rest from reference TRBV14 and TRBJ2-5): EAGVTQFPSHSVIEKGQTVTLRCDPISGHDNLYWYRRVMGKEIKFLLHFVKESKQDESGMPNNRFLAERTGGTYSTLKVQPAELEDSGVYFCASRFGFTETQYFGPGTRLLVL.

This clone was found a few times. The chain couples TRBV5-1 to TRBJ2-7; D tentatively reads TRBD1 or TRBD2 (5 bases each). Germline V gene sequence: CDR1 SGHRS, CDR2 YFSETQ. The CDR3 spans 14 residues. The V gene lost 4 bases and the J gene lost 5 bases, with 16 bases spanning the gap. In nucleotides, the CDR3 is TGCGCCAGCAGCGGAGGACACCCTTCTGACGAGCAGTACTTC. This translates into CASSGGHPSDEQYF. Using reference TRBV5-1 and TRBJ2-7 for the parts outside the CDR3, the full variable domain is KAGVTQTPRYLIKTRGQQVTLSCSPISGHRSVSWYQQTPGQGLQFLFEYFSETQRNKGNFPGRFSGRQFSNSRSEMNVSTLELGDSALYLCASSGGHPSDEQYFGPGTRLTVT.

The rearrangement joins TRBV12-5 to TRBJ1-1; 7 nucleotides match TRBD1. CDR1 and CDR2 from the germline V gene are LGHNT and FRNRAP. V was pared by 7 bases and J by 0 bases, with 8 bases of the junction left unmatched. The CDR3 totals 15 residues. In DNA, the CDR3 is TGTGCTAGTGCCAGACCGACAGGGCTGAACACTGAAGCTTTCTTT. This gives the protein CASARPTGLNTEAFF.

The rearrangement joins TRBV6-1 to TRBJ1-5; D remains unclear. Trimming removed 5 bases at V and 4 bases at J, with 12 bases between. CDR1 and CDR2 from the germline V gene are MNHNS and SASEGT. This CDR3 contains 14 residues. The CDR3 protein is CASSSSMGNQPQHF. CDR3 bases: TGTGCCAGCAGTTCCTCCATGGGAAATCAGCCCCAGCATTTT.

The rearrangement uses TRBV5-5 and TRBJ2-3, with TRBD2 matching over 9 bases. Per the germline V gene, CDR1 is SGHKS and CDR2 is YYEKEE (reference sequence). This CDR3 is built from 18 residues. The junction had 12 bases not matched to a gene; V was cut back by 4 bases and J by 0 bases. The CDR3 DNA sequence: TGTGCCAGCAGCGCCGCCCCTCCTAGCGGGACTAGCACAGATACGCAGTATTTT. It translates to CASSAAPPSGTSTDTQYF. Filled out from reference TRBV5-5 and TRBJ2-3, the complete variable domain reads DAGVTQSPTHLIKTRGQQVTLRCSPISGHKSVSWYQQVLGQGPQFIFQYYEKEERGRGNFPDRFSARQFPNYSSELNVNALLLGDSALYLCASSAAPPSGTSTDTQYFGPGTRLTVL.

The rearrangement uses TRBV4-1 and TRBJ2-5, with D possibly being TRBD1 or TRBD2 (6 bases each). The V and J ends lost 0 bases and 4 bases respectively, with 12 bases between them. Germline values: CDR1 MGHRA, CDR2 YSYEKL. The CDR3 loop spans 15 amino acids. CDR3 region: CASSQDPRGRETQYF. The CDR3 bases are TGCGCCAGCAGCCAAGATCCCCGGGGGCGAGAGACCCAGTACTTC.

The chain employs TRBV15 and TRBJ1-2; no reliable D call. Per germline, CDR1 LNHNV and CDR2 YYDKDF (reference sequence). This CDR3 has 13 residues. The V end lost 0 bases, the J end lost 8 bases, and 10 bases lay between the germline ends. The chain's CDR3 is CATSRDLGKGYTF. The CDR3, as DNA: TGTGCCACCAGCAGAGATTTGGGGAAGGGCTACACCTTC.

This chain links TRBV6-4 with TRBJ1-2, with 9 nucleotides matching TRBD1. The trim removed 8 bases at V and 2 bases at J, leaving 24 bases unmatched. This CDR3 has 20 residues. Germline CDR1 MRHNA, CDR2 SNTAGT. The DNA for the CDR3 is TGTGCCAGCGGCAGGGACAGGGACCCTAAATCCGGAGGTCTCAACTATGGCTACACCTTC. Translating it yields CASGRDRDPKSGGLNYGYTF.

The chain is built from TRBV7-8 and TRBJ2-7; no clear D. Germline CDR1 and CDR2: SGHVS and FQNEAQ. Trimming stripped 2 bases from V and 6 bases from J, with 8 bases between. This CDR3 has 12 amino acids. The CDR3 region is CASSLRQSEQYF. CDR3 coding DNA: TGTGCCAGCAGCTTAAGGCAGAGCGAGCAGTACTTC.

The chain employs TRBV5-1 and TRBJ2-1, with 12 bases that match TRBD1. This CDR3 region has 14 residues. Germline lookup yields CDR1 SGHRS and CDR2 YFSETQ. Trimming at V came to 8 bases and at J to 9 bases, leaving 9 bases not matched to a gene. In DNA form, the CDR3 reads TGCGCCAGTATTTTTGGGACAGGGGGCACTGAGCAGTTCTTC. This gives the protein CASIFGTGGTEQFF. The full variable domain, completed using reference TRBV5-1 and TRBJ2-1, is KAGVTQTPRYLIKTRGQQVTLSCSPISGHRSVSWYQQTPGQGLQFLFEYFSETQRNKGNFPGRFSGRQFSNSRSEMNVSTLELGDSALYLCASIFGTGGTEQFFGPGTRLTVL.

The rearrangement links TRBV2 to TRBJ1-5, with 7 nucleotides matching TRBD1. The CDR3 sequence is 14 residues long. Germline V gene lookup returns CDR1 SNHLY and CDR2 FYNNEI. The J segment lost 2 bases and the V segment lost 7 bases, leaving 5 bases of the junction unmatched. CDR3 sequence: CASNGDRGNQPQHF. The DNA for the CDR3 is TGTGCCAGCAACGGTGACAGGGGCAATCAGCCCCAGCATTTT.

This chain joins TRBV6-5 and TRBJ1-1; TRBD1 might be the D (5 bases). V was pared by 4 bases and J by 6 bases, with 18 bases between. The germline CDR1 and CDR2 sequences are MNHEY and SVGAGI. The CDR3 consists of 15 residues. CDR3 DNA: TGTGCCAGCAGTTCCGGGGGAGGGATCTTAGCTGAAGCTTTCTTT. It codes for CASSSGGGILAEAFF.

The chain uses TRBV15 and TRBJ1-5, with D perhaps TRBD1 (6 bases). Germline V gene sequence: CDR1 LNHNV, CDR2 YYDKDF (reference sequence). The CDR3 totals 15 residues. Between the trimmed V and J ends, which lost 3 bases and 2 bases, there was a span of 11 bases. The chain's CDR3 is CATSSFRQGNQPQHF. The CDR3 bases are TGTGCCACCAGCAGTTTCCGACAGGGCAATCAGCCCCAGCATTTT.

The chain employs TRBV19 and TRBJ2-1; 11 bases map to TRBD2. CDR1 and CDR2 (germline): LNHDA, SQIVND (reference sequence). This CDR3 comprises 16 residues. J gave up 7 bases and V 4 bases, and 9 bases lay outside the gene matches. CDR3: CASSKGGLAVINEQFF. The CDR3 DNA reads as TGTGCCAGTAGTAAGGGGGGACTAGCGGTGATTAATGAGCAGTTCTTC.

The rearrangement links TRBV4-1 to TRBJ1-2; no clear D gene. V dropped 7 bases and J dropped 9 bases, with 21 bases sitting between them. Germline V CDR1 and CDR2: MGHRA, YSYEKL. CDR3 length: 14 amino acids. CDR3 coding DNA: TGCGCCAGCACCCTGGAGGGAACGGGGAATAGCTACACCTTC. This translates into CASTLEGTGNSYTF.

This clone has a handful of counts. This sequence joins TRBV2 and TRBJ1-2; the D gene is possibly TRBD1 (6 bases). V lost 3 bases and J 0 bases, leaving 8 bases between the germline ends. The germline CDR1 and CDR2 sequences are SNHLY and FYNNEI. This CDR3 has 14 residues. The CDR3 here is CASSEGGTNYGYTF. For the CDR3, the DNA is TGTGCCAGCAGTGAGGGGGGCACTAACTATGGCTACACCTTC.